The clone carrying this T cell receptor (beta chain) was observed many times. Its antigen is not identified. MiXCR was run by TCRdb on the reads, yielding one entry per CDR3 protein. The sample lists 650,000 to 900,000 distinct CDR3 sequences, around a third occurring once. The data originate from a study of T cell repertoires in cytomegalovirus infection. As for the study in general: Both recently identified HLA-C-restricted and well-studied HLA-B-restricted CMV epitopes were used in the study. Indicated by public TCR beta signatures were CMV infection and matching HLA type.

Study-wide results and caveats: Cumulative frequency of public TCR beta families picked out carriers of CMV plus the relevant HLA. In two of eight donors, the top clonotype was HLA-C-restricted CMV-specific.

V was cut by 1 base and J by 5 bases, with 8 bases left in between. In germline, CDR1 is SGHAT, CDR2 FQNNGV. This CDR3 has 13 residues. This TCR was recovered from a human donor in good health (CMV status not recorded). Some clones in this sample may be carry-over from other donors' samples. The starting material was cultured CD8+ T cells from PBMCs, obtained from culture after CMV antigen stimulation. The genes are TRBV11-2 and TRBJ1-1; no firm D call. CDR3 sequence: CASSLGTRTEAFF. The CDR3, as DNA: TGTGCCAGCAGCTTAGGGACCCGGACTGAAGCTTTCTTT.